A single sample gave rise to the 9 T cell receptor beta chains below, sequenced in a study of blood T cell repertoires in COVID-19. This table comes from immunoSEQ multiplex PCR, and its TCRdb copy is limited to in-frame clones, with some not included. The sample includes about 270,000 clones, about 86% of them seen just once. Sequencing was done on a sample of peripheral blood. Receptors originate from an older woman with active or convalescent COVID-19.

The rearrangement links TRBV7-8 to TRBJ2-7, with 7 bases aligning to TRBD1. The V and J ends lost 2 bases and 9 bases, in that order; junction bases with no gene match: 13. The CDR3 totals 15 residues. Germline V gene data show CDR1 as SGHVS and CDR2 as FQNEAQ. The CDR3: CASSLRTGATTGQYF. DNA for the CDR3: TGTGCCAGCAGCTTAAGGACAGGAGCCACTACTGGGCAGTACTTC.

The chain recombines TRBV21-1 with TRBJ2-4; TRBD1, the D gene given by the table, was not confirmed from the DNA. TRBV21-1 is labeled a pseudogene. The CDR3 totals 17 residues. The CDR3 nucleotides are TGTGCCGTAGATCCCCGGCAGGGGTTCGTAGCCAAAAACATTCAGTACTTC. It codes for CAVDPRQGFVAKNIQYF.

This clone was seen a few times. This chain joins TRBV7-2 and TRBJ1-2; 9 nucleotides match TRBD1. The trim removed 4 bases at V and 5 bases at J, leaving 2 bases unmatched. The CDR3 is 13 amino acids. Germline loops: CDR1 SGHTA, CDR2 FQGNSA. Written as DNA, the CDR3 is TGTGCCAGCAGCTCGGGACAGGGATATGGCTACACCTTC. Residues: CASSSGQGYGYTF.

The V and J genes are TRBV3-1 (or the pseudogene TRBV3-2) and TRBJ2-3, with D unclear. V lost 1 base to trimming and J lost 2 bases, with 7 bases between them. CDR3 length equals 14 residues. The germline V gene has CDR1 LGHDT and CDR2 YNNKEL (reference sequence). The DNA for the CDR3 is TGTGCCAGCAGCCAAGTCGACAACACAGATACGCAGTATTTT. Its protein product is CASSQVDNTDTQYF.

J is TRBJ1-1 and V is TRBV5-1; D is unresolved. CDR1 and CDR2 (germline): SGHRS, YFSETQ. The CDR3 consists of 19 residues. The germline V and J ends were trimmed by 1 base and 1 base, with 23 bases remaining between them. The CDR3 bases are TGCGCCAGCAGCTTGCCGCCCCGGGCGGGCTACGGAAGGAACACTGAAGCTTTCTTT. Translating it yields CASSLPPRAGYGRNTEAFF. The full variable domain, with the rest looked up from reference TRBV5-1 and TRBJ1-1, is KAGVTQTPRYLIKTRGQQVTLSCSPISGHRSVSWYQQTPGQGLQFLFEYFSETQRNKGNFPGRFSGRQFSNSRSEMNVSTLELGDSALYLCASSLPPRAGYGRNTEAFFGQGTRLTVV.

The chain combines TRBV5-1 with TRBJ1-2, with no clear D. V lost 1 base, J lost 5 bases, and 15 bases lay in between. This CDR3 region has 15 residues. Germline CDR1 reads SGHRS; CDR2 reads YFSETQ. The chain's CDR3 is CASSLSGEGKYGYTF. For the CDR3, the DNA is TGCGCCAGCAGCTTGTCCGGGGAGGGCAAGTATGGCTACACCTTC. Complete variable domain (other parts from reference TRBV5-1 and TRBJ1-2): KAGVTQTPRYLIKTRGQQVTLSCSPISGHRSVSWYQQTPGQGLQFLFEYFSETQRNKGNFPGRFSGRQFSNSRSEMNVSTLELGDSALYLCASSLSGEGKYGYTFGSGTRLTVV.

Comment on this clone: This same CDR3 is encoded by further DNA sequences in the sample. The chain uses TRBV7-2 and TRBJ2-7; D remains ambiguous. The CDR3 runs to 13 residues. Looked up from germline, CDR1 is SGHTA and CDR2 is FQGNSA. The V end lost 3 bases, the J end lost 1 base, and 7 bases lay between the germline ends. The CDR3 nucleotides read TGTGCCAGCAGCTTGGCAGGATCCTACGAGCAGTACTTC. This translates into CASSLAGSYEQYF.

The chain employs TRBV9 and TRBJ2-7, with 8 bases lining up with TRBD2. The CDR3 consists of 15 residues. With V trimmed by 2 bases and J by 6 bases, 10 bases remained unmatched. Germline CDR1 reads SGDLS; CDR2 reads YYNGEE. The CDR3 DNA follows: TGTGCCAGCAGCGTTGCGGGGGGACCTCCTACCGAGCAGTACTTC. Translated: CASSVAGGPPTEQYF.

The chain is built from TRBV4-3 and TRBJ1-1; TRBD1 might be the D (6 bases). Germline-derived CDR1 and CDR2 are LGHNA and YSLEER. The CDR3 runs to 15 residues. Trimming removed 0 bases at V and 5 bases at J, with 13 bases between. In DNA, the CDR3 is TGCGCCAGCAGCCAAGATCCGGCAGGGGTGACTGAAGCTTTCTTT. It yields the protein CASSQDPAGVTEAFF.